A selection of T cell receptor beta chains follows, all from one sample in a study. TCRdb ran MiXCR on the 5' RACE reads and lists one entry per CDR3 protein. The sample holds approximately 60,000 distinct CDR3 sequences, around 28% seen once. Sequenced material: tumor-infiltrating memory CD4+ T cells sorted from the breast tumor. Receptors originate from a female donor with breast cancer. The conserved cysteine and the conserved F or W are not part of the CDR3 here. A clone size is listed for some rows: how often the clone was seen (once, few, many), or a class if it is expanded.

cdr3_aa v_call clone_size j_call
SASSGNRAF TRBV20-1 few TRBJ1-1
ASSLSYTRASTDTQY TRBV28 NA TRBJ2-3
SARASVWNTEAS TRBV20-1 NA TRBJ1-1
ASSLLAQGVYNEQF TRBV7-8 NA TRBJ2-1
ASSLVGADTQY TRBV5-6 NA TRBJ2-3
ASSLETEDYGYT TRBV5-1 few TRBJ1-2
ASSYSGVRGANVLT TRBV6-6 few TRBJ2-6
ASSLARGTYEQY TRBV11-2 few TRBJ2-7
ASSLFIPFCQKTQY TRBV7-3 NA TRBJ2-5
ASSENPEGIQY TRBV6-1 few TRBJ2-4
ASRDLSGANVLT TRBV12-3/TRBV12-4 few TRBJ2-6
ASTRSLDHSNQPQH TRBV6-1 NA TRBJ1-5
ASSQDRWMGTNTEAF TRBV4-1 NA TRBJ1-1
ASSYSAGTVSNSPLH TRBV6-5 NA TRBJ1-6
ASSALGQGTEAF TRBV6-6 NA TRBJ1-1
ASSPGMASNQPQH TRBV18 NA TRBJ1-5
ASGLNREGTEAF TRBV12-5 NA TRBJ1-1
ASSLGGTSGTDTQY TRBV5-1 NA TRBJ2-3
ASRPGQGGHYEQY TRBV28 few TRBJ2-7
ATSDPVGGRGYT TRBV24-1 NA TRBJ1-2
ASSLDQGSWNEQF TRBV7-8 NA TRBJ2-1
ASSPPSGGGPVGRYT TRBV7-2 many TRBJ1-2
ASSLGGLNEQF TRBV7-6 NA TRBJ2-1
ASSKISGGSYEQY TRBV5-1 many TRBJ2-7
ASSQDLSRTQY TRBV4-1 NA TRBJ2-3
ASRGTEVQETQY TRBV2 few TRBJ2-5
ASSQDFRDYGYT TRBV4-2 few TRBJ1-2
ASSRVVVGTGELF TRBV14 NA TRBJ2-2
SVAPQIEAF TRBV29-1 few TRBJ1-1
ASSLIPGGQGQPQH TRBV7-3 few TRBJ1-5
ATSDLGTETQY TRBV24-1 NA TRBJ2-5
STWDRRTDTQY TRBV29-1 few TRBJ2-3
ASSFNRANYGYT TRBV7-2 few TRBJ1-2
ASRQQGAPRYSGELF TRBV5-1 few TRBJ2-2
SASSQETQY TRBV20-1 few TRBJ2-5